The next 17 T cell receptor beta chains were all read from a single sample in a study of cytomegalovirus exposure and HLA in healthy donors. The PCR contained 60 Vbeta and 13 Jbeta primers. The data were produced by immunoSEQ multiplex PCR, yet TCRdb's version contains in-frame clones alone and is incomplete. The sample consists of about 120,000 clones, approximately 84% of them appearing once. Sample: PBMCs. Receptor source: a man younger than 30 in good health and CMV-seropositive.

In this sample, this clone turned up once. The chain couples TRBV30 to TRBJ2-7; 8 positions match TRBD1. This CDR3 comprises 15 residues. Losses at the gene ends were 4 bases for V and 4 bases for J; bases not matched to a gene: 12. Germline assignment: CDR1 GTSNPN and CDR2 SVGIG (reference sequence). The CDR3 coding sequence is TGTGCCTGGAAAAGGAGGGGAGACAGGGGATACGAGCAGTACTTC. This encodes CAWKRRGDRGYEQYF.

The chain recombines TRBV18 with TRBJ1-6, with a possible D match to TRBD1 (5 bases). This CDR3 region has 16 residues. Germline loops: CDR1 KGHSH, CDR2 LQKENI. Trimming stripped 0 bases from V and 6 bases from J, with 12 bases between. CDR3 in DNA: TGTGCCAGCTCACCACCGTCGCAGGGAGGTAATTCACCCCTCCACTTT. Encoded protein: CASSPPSQGGNSPLHF.

V gene TRBV4-2 combines with J gene TRBJ2-1, with D possibly matching TRBD1 (6 bases). The V end lost 1 base, the J end lost 0 bases, and 7 bases lay between the germline ends. The CDR3 has 15 amino acids. CDR1 and CDR2 (germline): LGHNA, YNFKEQ. In DNA form, the CDR3 reads TGTGCCAGCAGCCAAGGGACAGACTCCTACAATGAGCAGTTCTTC. The encoded protein is CASSQGTDSYNEQFF.

J is TRBJ2-7 and V is TRBV5-1; 7 positions match TRBD1. Losses at the gene ends were 2 bases for V and 4 bases for J; bases not matched to a gene: 9. This CDR3 region has 15 residues. Per germline, CDR1 SGHRS and CDR2 YFSETQ. CDR3 DNA sequence: TGCGCCAGCAGCTTTATGACAGGGTTAATTTACGAGCAGTACTTC. Translation: CASSFMTGLIYEQYF.

The rearrangement joins TRBV5-4 to TRBJ1-2, with 8 bases identical to TRBD1. Germline V gene data show CDR1 as SGHNT and CDR2 as YYREEE (reference sequence). The CDR3 totals 14 residues. V shed 5 bases and J 8 bases; nucleotides not matched to a gene: 11. Here the CDR3 reads CASRIGQGPQGYTF. CDR3 in DNA: TGTGCCAGCAGGATAGGACAGGGACCTCAGGGCTACACCTTC.

The rearrangement joins TRBV19 to TRBJ1-3; possible D gene TRBD1, 6 bases. This CDR3 has 16 amino acids. The ends were cut back, 8 bases at V and 0 bases at J, with 17 bases in the middle. The germline V gene has CDR1 LNHDA and CDR2 SQIVND (reference sequence). DNA of the CDR3: TGTGCCAGTGGGTTCGCAGGGGCCTTCTCTGGAAACACCATATATTTT. Its protein is CASGFAGAFSGNTIYF.

This chain connects TRBV5-1 to TRBJ1-6, with 10 positions matching TRBD1. V was pared by 4 bases and J by 9 bases, with 4 bases of the junction left unmatched. The germline gives CDR1 SGHRS, CDR2 YFSETQ. The CDR3 sequence is 14 residues long. This chain's CDR3 is CASSPGQGGSPLHF. The CDR3 nucleotides read TGCGCCAGCAGCCCTGGACAGGGGGGTTCACCCCTCCACTTT.

The V gene is TRBV10-3, the J gene TRBJ2-7, with 7 bases fitting TRBD1. This CDR3 has 13 residues. Looked up from germline, CDR1 is ENHRY and CDR2 is SYGVKD. The V segment lost 4 bases and the J segment 5 bases; nucleotides outside the gene matches: 5. The CDR3 DNA sequence: TGTGCCATCAGTGGACAGGGAGACCACGAGCAGTACTTC. It encodes CAISGQGDHEQYF.

V usage is TRBV9 and J usage is TRBJ2-1; 8 positions match TRBD2. Germline assignment: CDR1 SGDLS and CDR2 YYNGEE. Unmatched junction bases numbered 18, after V lost 0 bases and J lost 7 bases. The CDR3 consists of 19 residues. The CDR3 protein is CASSVATGRTGTRGNEQFF. For the CDR3, the DNA is TGTGCCAGCAGCGTAGCTACTGGGCGGACTGGGACTAGAGGTAATGAGCAGTTCTTC.

This clone has more than one count but fewer than ten. An end of the junction does not agree with germline; a read error may underlie this. V and J are TRBV7-9 and TRBJ1-4; possible D gene TRBD1, 6 bases. The CDR3 sequence is 14 residues long. In germline, CDR1 is SEHNR, CDR2 FQNEAQ (reference sequence). CDR3 protein: CSSSFSAGDEKLFF. CDR3 DNA sequence: TGTTCCAGCAGCTTTTCGGCAGGGGATGAAAAACTGTTTTTT.

This sequence joins TRBV7-9 and TRBJ2-1; tentative D call: TRBD1 (6 bases). CDR3 size: 14 residues. Trimming stripped 5 bases from V and 0 bases from J, with 8 bases between. The V gene's germline CDR1 is SEHNR and CDR2 FQNEAQ (reference sequence). Here the CDR3 reads CASSQGSSYNEQFF. In nucleotides, the CDR3 is TGTGCCAGCAGCCAGGGGAGCTCCTACAATGAGCAGTTCTTC.

The chain combines TRBV11-2 with TRBJ1-6; D remains ambiguous. This CDR3 contains 13 residues. V was cut by 1 base and J by 7 bases, with 5 bases left in between. Germline V gene lookup returns CDR1 SGHAT and CDR2 FQNNGV. As DNA, the CDR3 is TGTGCCAGCAGCTTAGTGAGGAATTCACCCCTCCACTTT. Translated, it gives CASSLVRNSPLHF.

The V gene is TRBV6-1, the J gene TRBJ2-4; possible D gene TRBD2, 6 bases. The V end was cut by 3 bases, the J end by 0 bases, with 12 bases between. Germline CDR1 reads MNHNS; CDR2 reads SASEGT. The CDR3 contains 16 residues. Written as DNA, the CDR3 is TGTGCCAGCAGTGAGGTGGGACTGTTAGCCAAAAACATTCAGTACTTC. It codes for CASSEVGLLAKNIQYF.

The chain combines TRBV11-2 with TRBJ2-6; TRBD1 aligns across 11 bases. Germline V CDR1 and CDR2: SGHAT, FQNNGV. This CDR3 is built from 18 residues. Trimming cost V 4 bases and J 4 bases; bases outside gene matches: 9. The CDR3 spells CASSSGQGAAVGANVLTF. The CDR3 nucleotides are TGTGCCAGCAGCTCTGGACAGGGGGCAGCTGTGGGGGCCAACGTCCTGACTTTC. The variable domain in full, with the rest retrieved from reference TRBV11-2 and TRBJ2-6, is EAGVAQSPRYKIIEKRQSVAFWCNPISGHATLYWYQQILGQGPKLLIQFQNNGVVDDSQLPKDRFSAERLKGVDSTLKIQPAKLEDSAVYLCASSSGQGAAVGANVLTFGAGSRLTVL.

The chain joins TRBV29-1 to TRBJ2-1; TRBD2 matches at 8 bases. Germline values: CDR1 SQVTM, CDR2 ANQGSEA. This CDR3 region has 14 residues. The V segment lost 6 bases and the J segment 4 bases; nucleotides outside the gene matches: 8. The DNA for the CDR3 is TGCAGCGTGAGAACTAGCGGCACATACAATGAGCAGTTCTTC. Protein product: CSVRTSGTYNEQFF.

The chain carries TRBV15 and TRBJ1-2; tentative D call: TRBD1 (6 bases). CDR1 and CDR2 (germline): LNHNV, YYDKDF (reference sequence). V was pared by 5 bases and J by 1 base, with 17 bases between. The CDR3 has 16 amino acids. The CDR3 sequence is CATSGGGGPNNYGYTF. For the CDR3, the DNA is TGTGCCACCAGCGGGGGAGGGGGACCAAATAACTATGGCTACACCTTC.

Only one count was recorded for this clone. This rearrangement joins TRBV11-2 to TRBJ1-5; tentative D call: TRBD1 (6 bases). CDR1 and CDR2 (germline): SGHAT, FQNNGV. Trimming took off 3 bases at V and 4 bases at J, with 7 bases between the two ends. This CDR3 is 13 amino acids long. The CDR3 DNA reads TGTGCCAGCAGCTTCGACAGGAATCAGCCCCAGCATTTT. It yields the protein CASSFDRNQPQHF.